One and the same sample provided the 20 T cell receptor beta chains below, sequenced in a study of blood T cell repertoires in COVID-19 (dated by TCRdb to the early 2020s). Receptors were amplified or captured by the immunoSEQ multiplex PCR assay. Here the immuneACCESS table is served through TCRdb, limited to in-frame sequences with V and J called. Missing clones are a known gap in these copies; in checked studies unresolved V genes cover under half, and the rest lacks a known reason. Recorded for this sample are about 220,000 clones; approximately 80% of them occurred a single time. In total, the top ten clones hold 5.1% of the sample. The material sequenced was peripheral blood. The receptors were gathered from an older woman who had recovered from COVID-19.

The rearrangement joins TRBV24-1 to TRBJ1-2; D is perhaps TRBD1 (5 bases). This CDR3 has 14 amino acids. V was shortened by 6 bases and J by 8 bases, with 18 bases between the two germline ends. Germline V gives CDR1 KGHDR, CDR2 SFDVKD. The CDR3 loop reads CATSSPGAAGGYTF. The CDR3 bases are TGTGCCACCAGTTCCCCTGGGGCCGCGGGGGGCTACACCTTC.

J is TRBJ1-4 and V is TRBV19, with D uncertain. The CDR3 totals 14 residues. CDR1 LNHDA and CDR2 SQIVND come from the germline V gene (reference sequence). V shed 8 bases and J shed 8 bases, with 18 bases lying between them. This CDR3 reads CASHDSGQREKLFF. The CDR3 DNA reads TGTGCCAGTCACGACTCCGGCCAGCGGGAAAAACTGTTTTTT.

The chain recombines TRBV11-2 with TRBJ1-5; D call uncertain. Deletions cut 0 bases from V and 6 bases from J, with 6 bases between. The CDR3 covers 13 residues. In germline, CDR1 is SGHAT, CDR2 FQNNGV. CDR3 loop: CASSLDQSQPQHF. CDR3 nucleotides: TGTGCCAGCAGCTTAGATCAATCTCAGCCCCAGCATTTT.

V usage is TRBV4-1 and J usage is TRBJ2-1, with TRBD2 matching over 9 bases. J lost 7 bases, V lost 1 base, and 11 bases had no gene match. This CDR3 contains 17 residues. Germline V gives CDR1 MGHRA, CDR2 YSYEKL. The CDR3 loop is CASSQVPGRGGQNEQFF. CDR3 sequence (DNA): TGCGCCAGCAGCCAAGTCCCTGGGCGGGGGGGCCAGAATGAGCAGTTCTTC.

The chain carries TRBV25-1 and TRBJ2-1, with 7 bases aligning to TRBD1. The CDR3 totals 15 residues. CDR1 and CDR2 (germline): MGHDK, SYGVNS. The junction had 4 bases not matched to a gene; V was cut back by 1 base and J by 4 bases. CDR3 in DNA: TGTGCCAGCAGTGAATCCAGGGGGAGTTACAATGAGCAGTTCTTC. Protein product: CASSESRGSYNEQFF.

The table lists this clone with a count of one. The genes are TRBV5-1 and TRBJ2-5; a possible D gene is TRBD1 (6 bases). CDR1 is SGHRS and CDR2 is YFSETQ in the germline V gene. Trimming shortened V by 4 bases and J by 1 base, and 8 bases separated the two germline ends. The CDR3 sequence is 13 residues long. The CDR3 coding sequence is TGCGCCAGCAGCATCAGGGGCCAAGAGACCCAGTACTTC. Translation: CASSIRGQETQYF.

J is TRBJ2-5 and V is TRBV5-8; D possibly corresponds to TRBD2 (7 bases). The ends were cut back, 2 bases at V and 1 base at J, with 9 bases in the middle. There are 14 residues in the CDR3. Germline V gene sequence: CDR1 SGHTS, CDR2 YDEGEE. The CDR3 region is CASSLRGGQETQYF. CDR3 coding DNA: TGTGCCAGCAGCTTAAGGGGGGGCCAAGAGACCCAGTACTTC. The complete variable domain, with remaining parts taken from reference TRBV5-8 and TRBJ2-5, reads EAGVTQSPTHLIKTRGQQATLRCSPISGHTSVYWYQQALGLGLQFLLWYDEGEERNRGNFPPRFSGRQFPNYSSELNVNALELEDSALYLCASSLRGGQETQYFGPGTRLLVL.

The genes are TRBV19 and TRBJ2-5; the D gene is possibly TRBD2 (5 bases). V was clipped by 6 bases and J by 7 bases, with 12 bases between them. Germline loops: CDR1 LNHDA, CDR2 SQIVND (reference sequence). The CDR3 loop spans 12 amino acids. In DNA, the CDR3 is TGTGCCAGTAGCCTGAATGGGAGGACCCAGTACTTC. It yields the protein CASSLNGRTQYF.

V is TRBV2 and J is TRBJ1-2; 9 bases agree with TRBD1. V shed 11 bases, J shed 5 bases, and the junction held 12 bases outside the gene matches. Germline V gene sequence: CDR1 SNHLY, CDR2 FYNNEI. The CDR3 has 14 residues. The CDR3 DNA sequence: TGTGCCTCACAACCACCGGACAGGGGATATGGCTACACCTTC. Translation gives CASQPPDRGYGYTF. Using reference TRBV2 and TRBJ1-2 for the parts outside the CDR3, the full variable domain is EPEVTQTPSHQVTQMGQEVILRCVPISNHLYFYWYRQILGQKVEFLVSFYNNEISEKSEIFDDQFSVERPDGSNFTLKIRSTKLEDSAMYFCASQPPDRGYGYTFGSGTRLTVV.

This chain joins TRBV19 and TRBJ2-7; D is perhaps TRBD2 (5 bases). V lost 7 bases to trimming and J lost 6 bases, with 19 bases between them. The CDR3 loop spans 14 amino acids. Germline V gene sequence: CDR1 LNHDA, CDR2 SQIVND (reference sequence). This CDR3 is CASTGPEGTPEQYF. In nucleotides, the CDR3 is TGTGCCAGTACCGGCCCAGAGGGAACCCCCGAGCAGTACTTC.

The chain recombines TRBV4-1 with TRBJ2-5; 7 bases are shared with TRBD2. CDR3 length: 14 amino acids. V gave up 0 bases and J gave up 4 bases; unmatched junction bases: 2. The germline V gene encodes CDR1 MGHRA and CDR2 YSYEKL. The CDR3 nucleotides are TGCGCCAGCAGCCAAGAAGGGGAGGGAGAGACCCAGTACTTC. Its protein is CASSQEGEGETQYF.

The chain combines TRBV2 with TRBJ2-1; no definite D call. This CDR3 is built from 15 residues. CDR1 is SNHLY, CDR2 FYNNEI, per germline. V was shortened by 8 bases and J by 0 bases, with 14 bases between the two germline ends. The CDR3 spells CASSGSGISYNEQFF. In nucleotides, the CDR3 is TGTGCCAGCTCTGGGTCGGGTATCTCCTACAATGAGCAGTTCTTC.

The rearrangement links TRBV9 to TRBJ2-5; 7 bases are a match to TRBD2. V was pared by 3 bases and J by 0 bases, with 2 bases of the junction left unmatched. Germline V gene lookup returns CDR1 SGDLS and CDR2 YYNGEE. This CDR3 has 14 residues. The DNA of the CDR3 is TGTGCCAGCAGCGACAGCGGGGACCAAGAGACCCAGTACTTC. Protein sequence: CASSDSGDQETQYF. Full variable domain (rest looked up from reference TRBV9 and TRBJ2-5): DSGVTQTPKHLITATGQRVTLRCSPRSGDLSVYWYQQSLDQGLQFLIQYYNGEERAKGNILERFSAQQFPDLHSELNLSSLELGDSALYFCASSDSGDQETQYFGPGTRLLVL.

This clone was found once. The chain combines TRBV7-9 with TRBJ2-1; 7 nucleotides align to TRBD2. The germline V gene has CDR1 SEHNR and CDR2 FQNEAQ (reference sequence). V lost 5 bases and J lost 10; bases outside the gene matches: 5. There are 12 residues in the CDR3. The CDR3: CASSTAGPEQFF. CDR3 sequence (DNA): TGTGCCAGCAGCACAGCGGGACCCGAGCAGTTCTTC.

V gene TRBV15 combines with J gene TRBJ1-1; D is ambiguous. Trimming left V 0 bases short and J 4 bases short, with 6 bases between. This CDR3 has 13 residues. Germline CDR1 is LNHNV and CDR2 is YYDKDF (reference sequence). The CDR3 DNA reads TGTGCCACCAGCAGAGAATCCGTCACTGAAGCTTTCTTT. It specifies CATSRESVTEAFF.

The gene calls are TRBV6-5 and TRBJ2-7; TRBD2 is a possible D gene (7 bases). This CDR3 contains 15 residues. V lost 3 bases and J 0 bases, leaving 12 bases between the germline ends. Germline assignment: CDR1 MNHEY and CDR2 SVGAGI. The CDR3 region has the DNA TGTGCCAGCAGTTATGGGGGGGGCGCCTCCTACGAGCAGTACTTC. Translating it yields CASSYGGGASYEQYF.

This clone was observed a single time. CDR3 in DNA: TGTGCAAGTCGCCTAGTCCCTACCAACTATGGCTACACCTTC. Amino acid sequence: CASRLVPTNYGYTF. The rearrangement links TRBV12-2 to TRBJ1-2. TRBV12-2 is a pseudogene segment. The CDR3 has 14 residues.

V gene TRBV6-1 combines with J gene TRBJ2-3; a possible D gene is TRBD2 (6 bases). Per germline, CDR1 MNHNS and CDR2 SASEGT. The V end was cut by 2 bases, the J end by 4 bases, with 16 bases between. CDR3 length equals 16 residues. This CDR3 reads CASSERPGWGADTQYF. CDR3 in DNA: TGTGCCAGCAGTGAAAGACCGGGTTGGGGGGCAGATACGCAGTATTTT.

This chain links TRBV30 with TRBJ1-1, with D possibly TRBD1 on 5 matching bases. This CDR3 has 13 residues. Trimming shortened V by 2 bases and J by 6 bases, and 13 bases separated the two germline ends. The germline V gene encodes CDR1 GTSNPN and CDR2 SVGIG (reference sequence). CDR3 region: CAWSSRTWSEAFF. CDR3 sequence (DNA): TGTGCCTGGAGTTCCCGGACATGGTCTGAAGCTTTCTTT.

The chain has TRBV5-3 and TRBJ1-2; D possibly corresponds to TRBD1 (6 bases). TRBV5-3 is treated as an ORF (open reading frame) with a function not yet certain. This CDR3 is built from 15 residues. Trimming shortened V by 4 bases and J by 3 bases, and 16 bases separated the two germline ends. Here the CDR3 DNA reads TGTGCCAGAAGCCACCCCGGACAGTTGTACTATGGCTACACCTTC. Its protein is CARSHPGQLYYGYTF.